These 29 T cell receptor beta chains were all obtained from the same sample, sequenced in a study of cytomegalovirus exposure and HLA in healthy donors. PCR amplification relied on 60 Vbeta primers (plus 13 Jbeta primers). Produced via immunoSEQ multiplex PCR; TCRdb's table is partial and in-frame only. The sample carries around 190,000 clones, roughly 88% recorded once. The specimen was PBMCs. These receptors were taken from a girl aged 2 to 9 in good health and CMV-seropositive.

This chain links TRBV13 with TRBJ2-1, with 10 positions matching TRBD2. Germline values: CDR1 PRHDT, CDR2 FYEKMQ (reference sequence). The V segment lost 1 base and the J segment 10 bases; nucleotides outside the gene matches: 16. CDR3 length: 18 amino acids. Written as DNA, the CDR3 is TGTGCCAGCAGCTTAGACGGCTGGGGGAGCGGGAGGGTTTGGGAGCAGTTCTTC. Translated, it gives CASSLDGWGSGRVWEQFF. The full variable domain, its missing parts supplied by reference TRBV13 and TRBJ2-1, is AAGVIQSPRHLIKEKRETATLKCYPIPRHDTVYWYQQGPGQDPQFLISFYEKMQSDKGSIPDRFSAQQFSDYHSELNMSSLELGDSALYFCASSLDGWGSGRVWEQFFGPGTRLTVL.

This clone has a single count. V gene TRBV4-1 combines with J gene TRBJ1-5, with D hard to call. Germline V CDR1 and CDR2: MGHRA, YSYEKL. The CDR3 runs 15 residues. The V end was cut by 1 base, the J end by 6 bases, with 13 bases between. The DNA of the CDR3 is TGCGCCAGCAGCCAAGTGTTTACAGAGACTCAGCCCCAGCATTTT. This codes for CASSQVFTETQPQHF.

The chain joins TRBV10-2 to TRBJ2-7; D possibly corresponds to TRBD1 (5 bases). Trimming removed 4 bases from V and 3 bases from J, with 13 bases in between. This CDR3 comprises 14 residues. CDR1 is WSHSY, CDR2 SAAADI, per germline. The CDR3 DNA sequence: TGCGCCAGCAGTGGGGGCCTGCTTTACTACGAGCAGTACTTC. Protein sequence: CASSGGLLYYEQYF.

This rearrangement joins TRBV6-5 to TRBJ1-4; D is undetermined. The CDR3 runs 15 residues. V was shortened by 5 bases and J by 4 bases, with 14 bases between the two germline ends. CDR1 is MNHEY and CDR2 is SVGAGI in the germline V gene. Here the CDR3 reads CASSRLGLVNEKLFF. In nucleotides, the CDR3 is TGTGCCAGCAGTCGCTTGGGCCTTGTTAATGAAAAACTGTTTTTT.

The rearrangement links TRBV2 to TRBJ2-2; weak D call: TRBD2 (7 bases). The CDR3 length is 16 residues. With 4 bases removed from V and 1 base from J, the gap between germline ends came to 13 bases. CDR1 and CDR2 from the germline V gene are SNHLY and FYNNEI. DNA of the CDR3: TGTGCCAGCAGTGTTGGGGGGGCGGTGAACACCGGGGAGCTGTTTTTT. Translated, it gives CASSVGGAVNTGELFF. The full variable domain, in which reference TRBV2 and TRBJ2-2 provide the parts outside the CDR3, is EPEVTQTPSHQVTQMGQEVILRCVPISNHLYFYWYRQILGQKVEFLVSFYNNEISEKSEIFDDQFSVERPDGSNFTLKIRSTKLEDSAMYFCASSVGGAVNTGELFFGEGSRLTVL.

The chain is built from TRBV7-2 and TRBJ2-2; D call uncertain. In germline, CDR1 is SGHTA, CDR2 FQGNSA. The CDR3 covers 13 residues. The V end was cut by 5 bases, the J end by 0 bases, with 4 bases between. This chain's CDR3 is CASSLSNTGELFF. The CDR3, as DNA: TGTGCCAGCAGCCTTTCGAACACCGGGGAGCTGTTTTTT.

CDR3 DNA sequence: TGTGCCAGCCAATTCGGGACAGGGTTCTACGAGCAGTACTTC. Translated, it gives CASQFGTGFYEQYF. This chain links TRBV6-6 with TRBJ2-7; 9 nucleotides agree with TRBD1. Trimming removed 8 bases from V and 3 bases from J; junction bases left unmatched: 8. Looked up from germline, CDR1 is MNHNY and CDR2 is SVGAGI (reference sequence). This CDR3 is built from 14 residues.

This clone was detected only once. The chain carries TRBV2 and TRBJ1-1; the D gene is possibly TRBD1 (5 bases). The V end was cut by 6 bases, the J end by 7 bases, with 9 bases between. Germline CDR1 is SNHLY and CDR2 is FYNNEI. The length of the CDR3 is 11 residues. The CDR3 spells CASSGGSEAFF. CDR3 DNA sequence: TGTGCCAGCAGCGGGGGGAGTGAAGCTTTCTTT.

V and J are TRBV10-1 and TRBJ2-7; D not certain. Per the germline V gene, CDR1 is WNHNN and CDR2 is SYGVQD (reference sequence). The CDR3 is 14 residues long. Deletions cut 3 bases from V and 4 bases from J, with 13 bases between. DNA of the CDR3: TGCGCCAGCAGTGACGGGTTTTCTGGATACGAGCAGTACTTC. Its protein is CASSDGFSGYEQYF.

This chain joins TRBV10-3 and TRBJ1-5, with a possible D match to TRBD1 (5 bases). The CDR3 extends over 18 amino acids. The germline V and J ends were trimmed by 10 bases and 0 bases, with 25 bases remaining between them. From germline, CDR1 is ENHRY and CDR2 SYGVKD. The CDR3 nucleotides read TGTGCCACCTCGGACATTCTTAAAAAAGCCTATAGCAATCAGCCCCAGCATTTT. This encodes CATSDILKKAYSNQPQHF.

The V and J genes are TRBV30 and TRBJ1-5; maybe TRBD1 (6 bases). The CDR3 extends over 15 amino acids. Germline V lookup: CDR1 GTSNPN, CDR2 SVGIG (reference sequence). Trimming shortened V by 0 bases and J by 7 bases, and 16 bases separated the two germline ends. CDR3 residues: CAWSVSSGANQPQHF. For the CDR3, the DNA is TGTGCCTGGAGTGTATCTTCAGGGGCAAACCAGCCCCAGCATTTT.

This sequence joins TRBV28 and TRBJ1-2; TRBD1 matches 7 bases. Germline assignment: CDR1 MDHEN and CDR2 SYDVKM. Unmatched junction bases numbered 15, after V lost 7 bases and J lost 4 bases. CDR3 length: 16 amino acids. CDR3 DNA sequence: TGTGCCAGCACCCACACACAGGGGTGGGACCTCTATGGCTACACCTTC. Amino acid sequence: CASTHTQGWDLYGYTF.

About this clone: One junction end disagrees with the germline gene, perhaps due to a read error. V gene TRBV7-7 combines with J gene TRBJ2-1; D gene uncertain. This CDR3 has 13 residues. Per germline, CDR1 SSHAT and CDR2 FNYEAQ (reference sequence). In DNA form, the CDR3 reads TGTGCTAGCAGCTCAGTTGACTTCAATGAGCAGTTCTTC. Translated: CASSSVDFNEQFF.

This chain joins TRBV28 and TRBJ2-5; possibly TRBD1 for D (6 bases). The CDR3 is made up of 15 amino acids. V gave up 4 bases and J gave up 1 base, with 13 bases separating them. Germline CDR1 is MDHEN and CDR2 is SYDVKM. CDR3 nucleotide sequence: TGTGCCAGCAGTTCGTTAACAGGGACCCAAGAGACCCAGTACTTC. It specifies CASSSLTGTQETQYF.

The chain has TRBV6-6 and TRBJ1-3; D ambiguous. Trimming pared 0 bases from V and 4 bases from J, leaving 7 bases between. The CDR3 loop spans 14 amino acids. Germline values: CDR1 MNHNY, CDR2 SVGAGI (reference sequence). The CDR3 DNA reads TGTGCCAGCAGTTACTCGAACCGGGGAAACACCATATATTTT. This codes for CASSYSNRGNTIYF.

The V gene is TRBV30, the J gene TRBJ2-2; 7 nucleotides agree with TRBD1. V lost 8 bases, J lost 5 bases, and 8 bases stayed unmatched. Germline CDR1 GTSNPN, CDR2 SVGIG (reference sequence). The CDR3 is 13 amino acids. CDR3 DNA: TGTGCCGGGACGCTGACAGGGACCGGGGAGCTGTTTTTT. Its protein is CAGTLTGTGELFF.

The J gene is TRBJ1-1, the V gene TRBV9; D perhaps matches TRBD1 (5 bases). The V gene's germline CDR1 is SGDLS and CDR2 YYNGEE. V lost 0 bases and J lost 3, with 12 bases in between. The CDR3 runs to 15 residues. The CDR3 protein is CASSVARGSDTEAFF. The CDR3 region has the DNA TGTGCCAGCAGCGTAGCTCGGGGGTCGGACACTGAAGCTTTCTTT.

A word on this clone: The sample carries other DNA sequences with the same CDR3. The CDR3 nucleotides read TGTGCCAGCAGCGCCCAGAACTATGGCTACACCTTC. It codes for CASSAQNYGYTF. The chain has TRBV9 and TRBJ1-2; D gene uncertain. The CDR3 has 12 amino acids. Germline CDR1 and CDR2: SGDLS and YYNGEE. The V gene lost 3 bases and the J gene lost 2 bases, with 5 bases spanning the gap.

The V gene is TRBV5-5, the J gene TRBJ1-1; D gene uncertain. Germline CDR1 and CDR2: SGHKS and YYEKEE (reference sequence). The V gene lost 1 base and the J gene lost 1 base, with 5 bases spanning the gap. The CDR3 has 13 amino acids. The DNA for the CDR3 is TGTGCCAGCAGCTTGCGAGAGAACACTGAAGCTTTCTTT. It encodes CASSLRENTEAFF. Using reference TRBV5-5 and TRBJ1-1 for the parts outside the CDR3, the full variable domain is DAGVTQSPTHLIKTRGQQVTLRCSPISGHKSVSWYQQVLGQGPQFIFQYYEKEERGRGNFPDRFSARQFPNYSSELNVNALLLGDSALYLCASSLRENTEAFFGQGTRLTVV.

This chain joins TRBV4-2 and TRBJ1-2; the D is unclear. Germline CDR1 and CDR2: LGHNA and YNFKEQ. This CDR3 contains 15 residues. V lost 0 bases to trimming and J lost 2 bases, with 10 bases between them. The CDR3 sequence is CASSQEGSLNYGYTF. The CDR3, as DNA: TGTGCCAGCAGCCAAGAGGGTAGCCTCAACTATGGCTACACCTTC.

This clone has only a few counts. The gene calls are TRBV5-1 and TRBJ2-2; 8 nucleotides line up with TRBD1. Germline-derived CDR1 and CDR2 are SGHRS and YFSETQ. The trim removed 6 bases at V and 6 bases at J, leaving 10 bases unmatched. The CDR3 covers 15 residues. Here the CDR3 DNA reads TGCGCCAGCAATCAGGGGGCGATTAACCCCGGGGAGCTGTTTTTT. It yields the protein CASNQGAINPGELFF.

The V call is TRBV15, the J call TRBJ2-1, with D tentatively TRBD2 (6 bases). Per germline, CDR1 LNHNV and CDR2 YYDKDF (reference sequence). The CDR3 runs to 15 residues. Between the trimmed V and J ends, which lost 0 bases and 6 bases, there was a span of 12 bases. CDR3 sequence: CATSRDRGYINEQFF. In DNA, the CDR3 is TGTGCCACCAGCAGAGACCGGGGGTATATCAATGAGCAGTTCTTC.

The chain joins TRBV27 to TRBJ2-1, with 11 bases that match TRBD2. Germline CDR1 MNHEY, CDR2 SMNVEV (reference sequence). The V gene end was trimmed by 5 bases and the J gene end by 3 bases; junction bases not matched to a gene: 6. The CDR3 extends over 16 amino acids. DNA for the CDR3: TGTGCCAGCAGTCTGTTAGCGGGAGGGCGCTACAATGAGCAGTTCTTC. Translated: CASSLLAGGRYNEQFF.

The V gene is TRBV28, the J gene TRBJ2-7; 7 bases agree with TRBD1. The CDR3 runs 14 residues. Germline V lookup: CDR1 MDHEN, CDR2 SYDVKM. The junction had 9 bases not matched to a gene; V was cut back by 8 bases and J by 2 bases. In DNA form, the CDR3 reads TGTGCCAGCTTTTCGGGACAGAGAACCTACGAGCAGTACTTC. Translated: CASFSGQRTYEQYF.

The V and J genes are TRBV7-2 and TRBJ1-4; D is uncertain. This CDR3 has 15 residues. Germline V gene sequence: CDR1 SGHTA, CDR2 FQGNSA. Trimming cost V 1 base and J 7 bases, with 13 bases left between them. This chain's CDR3 is CASSLVRTFGEKLFF. The CDR3 DNA sequence: TGTGCCAGCAGCTTAGTGCGAACCTTCGGTGAAAAACTGTTTTTT.

This clone was seen a handful of times. The V and J genes are TRBV12-5 and TRBJ1-2; 7 bases are shared with TRBD1. The CDR3 is made up of 17 amino acids. The V segment lost 0 bases and the J segment 4 bases; nucleotides outside the gene matches: 11. The V gene's germline CDR1 is LGHNT and CDR2 FRNRAP. This CDR3 reads CASGLVDSRGRSYGYTF. The CDR3 coding sequence is TGTGCTAGTGGTTTGGTCGACTCGAGGGGGCGAAGCTATGGCTACACCTTC.

The CDR3 coding sequence is TGTGCCAGCAGCCATCGGACAGGGGAAGAGACCCAGTACTTC. Translation: CASSHRTGEETQYF. V and J are TRBV2 and TRBJ2-5; 9 positions agree with TRBD1. J was trimmed by 3 bases and V by 6 bases; bases with no gene match: 5. The CDR3 sequence is 14 residues long. Germline CDR1 and CDR2: SNHLY and FYNNEI. The full variable domain, in which reference TRBV2 and TRBJ2-5 provide the parts outside the CDR3, is EPEVTQTPSHQVTQMGQEVILRCVPISNHLYFYWYRQILGQKVEFLVSFYNNEISEKSEIFDDQFSVERPDGSNFTLKIRSTKLEDSAMYFCASSHRTGEETQYFGPGTRLLVL.

The chain is built from TRBV5-5 and TRBJ2-1; weak D call: TRBD1 (6 bases). The V gene lost 4 bases and the J gene lost 6 bases, with 11 bases spanning the gap. CDR1 SGHKS and CDR2 YYEKEE come from the germline V gene (reference sequence). This CDR3 comprises 13 residues. CDR3 sequence reads: CASSPQGFNEQFF. The CDR3 nucleotides are TGTGCCAGCAGCCCCCAGGGGTTCAATGAGCAGTTCTTC.

The rearrangement uses TRBV4-2 and TRBJ2-3; 8 bases align to TRBD2. With V trimmed by 1 base and J by 3 bases, 6 bases remained unmatched. The germline V gene has CDR1 LGHNA and CDR2 YNFKEQ. The CDR3 runs to 16 residues. CDR3 coding DNA: TGTGCCAGCAGCCAAGTGCGGGAGGACTGGACAGATACGCAGTATTTT. Its translation: CASSQVREDWTDTQYF.